The 32 T cell receptor beta chains presented below share a single source sample, sequenced in a study of blood T cell repertoires in COVID-19. This table comes from immunoSEQ multiplex PCR, and its TCRdb copy is limited to in-frame clones, with some not included. The sample has roughly 330,000 clones; roughly 86% are singletons. What was sequenced was peripheral blood. The receptors stem from a man aged 25 to 45 with COVID-19, enrolled during active disease.

V usage is TRBV4-3 and J usage is TRBJ2-3; 9 bases map to TRBD1. After removal of 1 base from V and 7 bases from J, the junction contained 12 bases not matched to a gene. Germline CDR1 LGHNA, CDR2 YSLEER. This CDR3 region has 17 residues. The CDR3 bases are TGCGCCAGCAGCCAAGGCGGACAGGGGCCGCTTCTTAATACGCAGTATTTT. This encodes CASSQGGQGPLLNTQYF.

This chain joins TRBV30 and TRBJ2-3, with 8 bases aligning to TRBD2. The junction had 5 bases not matched to a gene; V was cut back by 2 bases and J by 4 bases. The CDR3 length is 14 residues. Germline assignment: CDR1 GTSNPN and CDR2 SVGIG (reference sequence). In DNA, the CDR3 is TGTGCCTGGAGTTATGGACTAGCTTCAGATACGCAGTATTTT. This codes for CAWSYGLASDTQYF.

The chain is built from TRBV21-1 and TRBJ2-4; the table names TRBD2, a call not compared with the DNA. TRBV21-1 is assigned pseudogene status. The CDR3 is 13 residues long. The CDR3 spells CASSRPRGNIQYF. In DNA, the CDR3 is TGTGCCAGCAGCCGGCCCCGGGGAAACATTCAGTACTTC.

The rearrangement joins TRBV6-2 or TRBV6-3 to TRBJ1-2; 7 bases fit TRBD1. This CDR3 is 17 amino acids long. V lost 0 bases and J lost 3; bases outside the gene matches: 10. Looked up from germline, CDR1 is MNHEY and CDR2 is SVGEGT. The CDR3 spells CASSYSDSGTVHYGYTF. The CDR3 nucleotides are TGTGCCAGCAGTTACTCGGATTCCGGGACAGTACACTATGGCTACACCTTC.

The V gene is TRBV28, the J gene TRBJ1-2, with 8 bases that match TRBD1. There are 12 residues in the CDR3. V lost 6 bases to trimming and J lost 5 bases; unmatched junction nucleotides: 2. In germline, CDR1 is MDHEN, CDR2 SYDVKM. The CDR3 loop reads CASSRTGYGYTF. DNA of the CDR3: TGTGCCAGCAGCAGGACAGGGTATGGCTACACCTTC.

This chain joins TRBV12-3 or TRBV12-4 and TRBJ2-7, with 9 bases fitting TRBD1. This CDR3 is built from 12 residues. The V and J ends lost 5 bases and 9 bases, in that order; junction bases with no gene match: 5. The CDR3 loop reads CASSPLDRGQYF. The DNA for the CDR3 is TGTGCCAGCAGTCCTCTGGACAGGGGGCAGTACTTC.

The genes are TRBV3-1 (or the pseudogene TRBV3-2) and TRBJ1-6; the D is unclear. Germline values: CDR1 LGHDT, CDR2 YNNKEL (reference sequence). This CDR3 region has 16 residues. Trimming took 1 base from V and 0 from J, leaving 7 bases between them. Here the CDR3 DNA reads TGTGCCAGCAGCCAAGTTCGCAGCTCCTATAATTCACCCCTCCACTTT. It encodes CASSQVRSSYNSPLHF.

The V gene is TRBV27, the J gene TRBJ1-4; D uncertain. Germline V gene lookup returns CDR1 MNHEY and CDR2 SMNVEV (reference sequence). V was trimmed by 5 bases and J by 0 bases, leaving 13 bases between them. This CDR3 is built from 16 residues. CDR3 DNA sequence: TGTGCCAGCAGTCCCAATGGCGGGGCAACTAATGAAAAACTGTTTTTT. Protein sequence: CASSPNGGATNEKLFF.

This clone has just a few counts. This chain uses TRBV7-2 with TRBJ2-1; a possible D gene is TRBD1 (6 bases). V was clipped by 5 bases and J by 9 bases, with 26 bases between them. Germline V CDR1 and CDR2: SGHTA, FQGNSA. The CDR3 extends over 17 amino acids. The CDR3 reads CASSETAGTLKLGEQFF. As DNA, the CDR3 is TGTGCCAGCAGCGAAACCGCTGGGACACTTAAACTGGGTGAGCAGTTCTTC. The full variable domain, its missing parts supplied by reference TRBV7-2 and TRBJ2-1, is GAGVSQSPSNKVTEKGKDVELRCDPISGHTALYWYRQSLGQGLEFLIYFQGNSAPDKSGLPSDRFSAERTGGSVSTLTIQRTQQEDSAVYLCASSETAGTLKLGEQFFGPGTRLTVL.

This sequence joins TRBV21-1 and TRBJ2-5; the table's TRBD1 call for D was not verified on the DNA. TRBV21-1 corresponds to a pseudogene. The CDR3 consists of 20 residues. The chain's CDR3 is CASSKVRQIRDRNFRETQYF. The CDR3 DNA reads TGTGCCAGCAGCAAAGTTCGGCAGATCCGGGACAGGAATTTCAGGGAGACCCAGTACTTC.

The CDR3 sequence is CASSNTGGNTEAFF. The CDR3 DNA reads as TGTGCCAGCAGCAATACGGGAGGGAACACTGAAGCTTTCTTT. This sequence joins TRBV21-1 and TRBJ1-1. TRBV21-1 is reported as a pseudogene. This CDR3 is 14 amino acids long.

The rearrangement links TRBV18 to TRBJ2-1; D possibly corresponds to TRBD1 (6 bases). Trimming took off 4 bases at V and 0 bases at J, with 13 bases between the two ends. Germline CDR1 and CDR2: KGHSH and LQKENI. This CDR3 has 16 amino acids. The CDR3 region has the DNA TGTGCCAGCTCACGCTTGGGACAAAACTCCTACAATGAGCAGTTCTTC. This sequence encodes CASSRLGQNSYNEQFF.

V is TRBV7-2 and J is TRBJ2-7; possible D gene TRBD1, 6 bases. With 5 bases removed from V and 3 bases from J, the gap between germline ends came to 23 bases. This CDR3 comprises 17 residues. CDR1 is SGHTA, CDR2 FQGNSA, per germline. The chain's CDR3 is CASSQEGSGHYGYEQYF. CDR3 nucleotides: TGTGCCAGCAGCCAAGAGGGTTCGGGACACTATGGCTACGAGCAGTACTTC. Variable domain in full (rest from reference TRBV7-2 and TRBJ2-7): GAGVSQSPSNKVTEKGKDVELRCDPISGHTALYWYRQSLGQGLEFLIYFQGNSAPDKSGLPSDRFSAERTGGSVSTLTIQRTQQEDSAVYLCASSQEGSGHYGYEQYFGPGTRLTVT.

V usage is TRBV6-6 and J usage is TRBJ1-1; 10 bases fit TRBD1. Germline trimming cut 2 bases from V and 0 bases from J; bases unmatched to any gene: 3. Germline assignment: CDR1 MNHNY and CDR2 SVGAGI (reference sequence). The length of the CDR3 is 16 residues. The chain's CDR3 is CASSYRTGGVNTEAFF. The CDR3 region has the DNA TGTGCCAGCAGTTACCGGACAGGGGGTGTGAACACTGAAGCTTTCTTT.

The chain couples TRBV5-6 to TRBJ1-5; possible D gene TRBD1, 5 bases. The CDR3 spans 16 residues. Germline lookup yields CDR1 SGHDT and CDR2 YYEEEE. V shed 6 bases and J shed 0 bases, with 16 bases lying between them. The CDR3 loop reads CASMGRHSNSNQPQHF. The CDR3 nucleotides read TGTGCCAGCATGGGGCGGCACTCTAATAGCAATCAGCCCCAGCATTTT.

The chain couples TRBV28 to TRBJ1-5; 11 bases map to TRBD1. The junction had 11 bases not matched to a gene; V was cut back by 6 bases and J by 7 bases. There are 16 residues in the CDR3. Germline CDR1 and CDR2: MDHEN and SYDVKM. CDR3 in DNA: TGTGCCAGCAGCGACCTAGGACAGGGGGCTCGCCAGCCCCAGCATTTT. Protein: CASSDLGQGARQPQHF.

This chain uses TRBV18 with TRBJ1-1, with 8 bases aligning to TRBD1. The CDR3 has 15 amino acids. Germline V gene lookup returns CDR1 KGHSH and CDR2 LQKENI. The ends lost 2 bases at V and 0 bases at J; junction bases unmatched: 2. CDR3 sequence (DNA): TGTGCCAGCTCACCAGGACAGGGTTTGAACACTGAAGCTTTCTTT. Amino acid sequence: CASSPGQGLNTEAFF.

This chain joins TRBV24-1 and TRBJ2-2, with 11 bases identical to TRBD1. The trim removed 3 bases at V and 2 bases at J, leaving 13 bases unmatched. Germline CDR1 reads KGHDR; CDR2 reads SFDVKD. CDR3 length: 20 residues. In DNA, the CDR3 is TGTGCCACCAGTGATCCGGCAGGCTTCGGGACAGGGGGAAACACCGGGGAGCTGTTTTTT. Residues: CATSDPAGFGTGGNTGELFF.

This rearrangement joins TRBV4-3 to TRBJ2-3; TRBD2 matches at 7 bases. Per germline, CDR1 LGHNA and CDR2 YSLEER. The CDR3 is 19 residues long. V was clipped by 0 bases and J by 1 base; unmatched bases: 13. CDR3: CASSQEGIWLAERTDTQYF. The CDR3 bases are TGCGCCAGCAGCCAAGAGGGGATTTGGCTAGCGGAGCGCACAGATACGCAGTATTTT.

V is TRBV14 and J is TRBJ1-2; D might be TRBD1 (5 bases). This CDR3 has 15 residues. Germline V gene sequence: CDR1 SGHDN, CDR2 FVKESK. With 0 bases removed from V and 6 bases from J, the gap between germline ends came to 14 bases. The CDR3 bases are TGTGCCAGCAGCCAAGATTTAAAGGGGCCTAATGGCTACACCTTC. This translates into CASSQDLKGPNGYTF.

This chain connects TRBV7-2 to TRBJ2-7; TRBD1 matches at 8 bases. Germline V gene lookup returns CDR1 SGHTA and CDR2 FQGNSA. This CDR3 is built from 15 residues. Trimming cost V 3 bases and J 6 bases; bases outside gene matches: 10. The CDR3 DNA reads TGTGCCAGCAGCTTCACCCGCGACAGGGGTAGCGAGCAGTACTTC. As protein: CASSFTRDRGSEQYF.

The chain combines TRBV6-5 with TRBJ1-4, with a tentative D call TRBD1 (5 bases). V lost 5 bases and J lost 4, with 11 bases in between. Germline CDR1 and CDR2: MNHEY and SVGAGI. This CDR3 comprises 14 residues. The CDR3 spells CASSRTTLNEKLFF. The CDR3 bases are TGTGCCAGCAGTCGGACAACGCTTAATGAAAAACTGTTTTTT.

The chain links TRBV18 to TRBJ1-1; TRBD1 matches at 11 bases. Germline CDR1 reads KGHSH; CDR2 reads LQKENI. V trimming: 3 bases; J trimming: 2 bases; junction bases outside the gene matches: 5. This CDR3 region has 16 residues. The CDR3 sequence is CASSPGTGGINTEAFF. DNA of the CDR3: TGTGCCAGCTCACCCGGGACAGGGGGTATAAACACTGAAGCTTTCTTT.

The CDR3 is CASSIDSHVSGNTIYF. The CDR3 region has the DNA TGTGCCAGTAGTATTGACAGCCATGTCTCTGGAAACACCATATATTTT. The chain is built from TRBV19 and TRBJ1-3; tentative D call: TRBD1 (5 bases). The CDR3 runs to 16 residues. V lost 3 bases and J 0 bases, leaving 12 bases between the germline ends. The germline gives CDR1 LNHDA, CDR2 SQIVND (reference sequence).

The chain is built from TRBV15 and TRBJ2-3, with 8 bases fitting TRBD2. V gave up 6 bases and J gave up 2 bases; unmatched junction bases: 13. The CDR3 runs 17 residues. Germline V gene data show CDR1 as LNHNV and CDR2 as YYDKDF (reference sequence). The DNA for the CDR3 is TGTGCCACCAGAGGAGGGGGGGCAGCGGGGGTCACAGATACGCAGTATTTT. As protein: CATRGGGAAGVTDTQYF.

The chain has TRBV14 and TRBJ2-1; TRBD1 agrees at 8 bases. CDR3 length: 17 amino acids. The trim removed 0 bases at V and 5 bases at J, leaving 9 bases unmatched. CDR1 SGHDN and CDR2 FVKESK come from the germline V gene. CDR3 region: CASSQDMYGQGDNEQFF. Written as DNA, the CDR3 is TGTGCCAGCAGCCAAGATATGTATGGACAGGGAGACAATGAGCAGTTCTTC. The full variable domain, rest sourced from reference TRBV14 and TRBJ2-1, is EAGVTQFPSHSVIEKGQTVTLRCDPISGHDNLYWYRRVMGKEIKFLLHFVKESKQDESGMPNNRFLAERTGGTYSTLKVQPAELEDSGVYFCASSQDMYGQGDNEQFFGPGTRLTVL.

The rearrangement uses TRBV2 and TRBJ2-3, with D perhaps matching TRBD1 (6 bases). Per germline, CDR1 SNHLY and CDR2 FYNNEI. The CDR3 has 16 amino acids. The V end was cut by 2 bases, the J end by 1 base, with 13 bases between. The CDR3 is CASSEWGRIGTDTQYF. The CDR3, as DNA: TGTGCCAGCAGTGAATGGGGGCGCATTGGCACAGATACGCAGTATTTT.

The chain links TRBV5-4 to TRBJ1-4, with D possibly matching TRBD1 (6 bases). Germline V gene lookup returns CDR1 SGHNT and CDR2 YYREEE (reference sequence). CDR3 size: 16 residues. Trimming stripped 5 bases from V and 6 bases from J, with 20 bases between. The CDR3 region is CASRSTGGAGDEKLFF. CDR3 nucleotides: TGTGCCAGCAGGTCCACTGGGGGGGCTGGGGATGAAAAACTGTTTTTT.

V is TRBV5-1 and J is TRBJ2-7, with TRBD1 matching over 8 bases. CDR1 and CDR2 from the germline V gene are SGHRS and YFSETQ. The J segment lost 1 base and the V segment lost 1 base, leaving 7 bases of the junction unmatched. The CDR3 spans 16 residues. In nucleotides, the CDR3 is TGCGCCAGCAGCTTGTCTCGGACAGGGCTTTCCTACGAGCAGTACTTC. Amino acids: CASSLSRTGLSYEQYF.

The chain is built from TRBV18 and TRBJ2-7; the D gene is possibly TRBD1 (6 bases). In germline, CDR1 is KGHSH, CDR2 LQKENI. The CDR3 has 14 amino acids. V lost 6 bases, J lost 2 bases, and 14 bases lay in between. CDR3 sequence: CASSRTELTYEQYF. CDR3 in DNA: TGTGCCAGCTCTCGGACAGAGTTAACCTACGAGCAGTACTTC.

The genes are TRBV29-1 and TRBJ1-2; D gene ambiguous. The CDR3 is 9 residues long. With 4 bases removed from V and 6 bases from J, the gap between germline ends came to 3 bases. Germline V gene lookup returns CDR1 SQVTM and CDR2 ANQGSEA. The CDR3 is CSVGDGYTF. The CDR3 nucleotides read TGCAGCGTTGGCGATGGCTACACCTTC.

The rearrangement links TRBV28 to TRBJ2-3, with TRBD2 identical over 9 bases. The ends lost 8 bases at V and 5 bases at J; junction bases unmatched: 20. The CDR3 has 18 residues. The V gene's germline CDR1 is MDHEN and CDR2 SYDVKM. The CDR3, as DNA: TGTGCCAGCTTCCCCAATGGGATCCGCGGGAGGGCCCGAGATACGCAGTATTTT. Translating gives CASFPNGIRGRARDTQYF.